A selection of T cell receptor beta chains follows, all from one sample in a study of shared clonotypes between healthy human individuals. Assay: immunoSEQ multiplex PCR; the TCRdb copy retains only in-frame clones and omits some. Among 950,000 to 1,300,000 clones listed, roughly 70% were seen once. The sequenced sample consisted of memory CD4+ T cells sorted from blood. These receptors all stem from a man between 18 and 29 years old in good health. Each CDR3 is given with its conserved first and last residue. The D gene is left open where the match is weak. For some rows the clone size is stated as once, few or many, or as a class when expanded; others skip it.

J gene | clone size | V gene | D gene | CDR3 protein | CDR3 DNA
TRBJ2-3 | . | TRBV4-1 | . | CASSQEGGTSISTDTQYF | TGCGCCAGCAGCCAAGAAGGGGGGACATCGATATCCACAGATACGCAGTATTTT
TRBJ2-5 | . | TRBV6-5 | . | CASSYSSLQETQYF | TGTGCCAGCAGTTACTCGAGTCTCCAAGAGACCCAGTACTTC
TRBJ2-3 | . | TRBV28 | . | CASSPQGTGTDTQYF | TGTGCCAGCAGTCCGCAGGGGACTGGCACAGATACGCAGTATTTT
TRBJ2-5 | . | TRBV19 | TRBD2 | CASRASGGYQETQYF | TGTGCCAGTAGGGCTAGCGGGGGTTACCAAGAGACCCAGTACTTC
TRBJ2-5 | . | TRBV14 | . | CASSRGVGETQYF | TGTGCCAGCAGCCGGGGTGTAGGAGAGACCCAGTACTTC
TRBJ1-2 | . | TRBV5-4 | TRBD1 | CASSRTGGGNYGYTF | TGTGCCAGCAGCCGGACAGGGGGCGGGAACTATGGCTACACCTTC
TRBJ2-7 | few | TRBV20-1 | . | CSATQGNEQYF | TGCAGTGCTACCCAGGGAAACGAGCAGTACTTC
TRBJ1-1 | . | TRBV10-1 | TRBD1 | CASSEPGQGHTEAFF | TGCGCCAGCAGTGAACCGGGACAGGGTCACACTGAAGCTTTCTTT
TRBJ2-2 | . | TRBV19 | TRBD2 | CASSRQRGTWTGELFF | TGTGCCAGTAGTAGGCAGCGGGGGACGTGGACCGGGGAGCTGTTTTTT
TRBJ1-1 | . | TRBV6-6 | . | CASVAGVGGTEAFF | TGTGCTAGCGTAGCAGGGGTTGGGGGCACTGAAGCTTTCTTT
TRBJ1-2 | . | TRBV7-2 | . | CASSLDLEGYTF | TGTGCCAGCAGCTTGGATTTAGAAGGCTACACCTTC
TRBJ2-5 | . | TRBV19 | TRBD2 | CASSIGLAGTRQETQYF | TGTGCCAGTAGTATCGGACTAGCGGGGACCCGACAAGAGACCCAGTACTTC
TRBJ2-5 | . | TRBV5-5 | . | CASSGSGIQETQYF | TGTGCCAGCTCTGGTAGCGGAATCCAAGAGACCCAGTACTTC
TRBJ2-3 | . | TRBV18 | TRBD2 | CASSPARGAGDTDTQYF | TGTGCCAGCTCACCAGCCCGGGGAGCGGGAGACACAGATACGCAGTATTTT
TRBJ1-5 | few | TRBV9 | . | CASSVGFFDQPQHF | TGTGCCAGCAGCGTAGGCTTCTTCGATCAGCCCCAGCATTTT
TRBJ2-7 | . | TRBV6-5 | TRBD2 | CASSYSLAASPYEQYF | TGTGCCAGCAGTTACTCACTAGCGGCTTCCCCCTACGAGCAGTACTTC
TRBJ1-5 | few | TRBV10-1 | . | CASSESSQPQHF | TGCGCCAGCAGTGAGTCAAGTCAGCCCCAGCATTTT